Included here is one T cell receptor (beta chain) sequence, with context. The data belong to a study of blood T cell repertoires in COVID-19. Study background: T cells, B-cell-depleted T cells, or PBMCs provided the cDNA or gDNA that served as material.

Trimming left V 1 base short and J 7 bases short, with 11 bases between. The CDR3 runs to 13 residues. Germline V gene sequence: CDR1 SGHDT, CDR2 YYEEEE. Repertoires were generated with immunoSEQ multiplex PCR, while TCRdb's copy carries only in-frame clones and drops some. This sample has about 360,000 clones, with around 87% found just once. Sequenced sample: peripheral blood. V gene TRBV5-6 combines with J gene TRBJ2-5; D gene uncertain. This clonotype was sampled from a human donor in a cohort sampled during active COVID-19. The CDR3 DNA follows: TGTGCCAGCAGCTTGCATTACCCAGGGACCCAGTACTTC. It specifies CASSLHYPGTQYF.